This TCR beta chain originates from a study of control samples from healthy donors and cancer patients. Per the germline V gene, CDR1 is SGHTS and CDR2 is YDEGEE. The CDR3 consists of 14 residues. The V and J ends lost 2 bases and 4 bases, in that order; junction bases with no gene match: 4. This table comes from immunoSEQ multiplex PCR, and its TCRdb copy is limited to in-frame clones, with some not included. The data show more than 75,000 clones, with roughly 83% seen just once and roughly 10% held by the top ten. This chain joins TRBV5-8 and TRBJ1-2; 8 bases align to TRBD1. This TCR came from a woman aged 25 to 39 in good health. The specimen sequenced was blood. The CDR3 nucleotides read TGTGCCAGCAGCTTTGGACAGGGTAGCTATGGCTACACCTTC. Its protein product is CASSFGQGSYGYTF.